This T cell receptor beta chain was sequenced during a study of blood T cell repertoires in COVID-19. For the study at large: Collection of acute and convalescent COVID-19 samples took place in the United States, Italy and Spain. The cDNA or gDNA used as material had been derived from T cells, B-cell-depleted T cells, or PBMCs.

TCRdb's table, derived via immunoSEQ multiplex PCR, lists solely in-frame clones and lacks some. The table lists around 130,000 clones, 84% of them singletons. Patients at the Seattle site were enrolled during active infection and followed longitudinally. CDR1 MGHDK and CDR2 SYGVNS come from the germline V gene. The CDR3 totals 16 residues. V was shortened by 7 bases and J by 1 base, with 14 bases between the two germline ends. This sequence originates from a man aged 30 to 45 with COVID-19, enrolled during active disease. V gene TRBV25-1 combines with J gene TRBJ2-6, with D possibly being TRBD1 (6 bases). The sequencing sample was made of peripheral blood. The CDR3 reads CASTPGEQSGANVLTF. For the CDR3, the DNA is TGTGCCAGCACCCCAGGGGAACAGTCTGGGGCCAACGTCCTGACTTTC.